The clone carrying this TCR beta chain was observed a single time. Its specificity is not known. The record originates from a study of cytomegalovirus exposure and HLA in healthy donors. Study findings and constraints: Exclusion as indistinguishable affected some V segments, including TRBV6-2 and TRBV6-3. Donor immune exposure was known only as CMV serostatus. In vitro assays verified that a few CMV-associated chains recognized CMV antigens specifically.

This CDR3 has 16 amino acids. The germline V gene encodes CDR1 MGHRA and CDR2 YSYEKL. The germline V and J ends were trimmed by 2 bases and 5 bases, with 17 bases remaining between them. With 60 Vbeta and 13 Jbeta primers, the PCR was carried out. Measured with immunoSEQ multiplex PCR; TCRdb has only the in-frame clones, and not every one. This sample has approximately 70,000 clones, with approximately 81% found just once. At sampling all donors were nominally healthy, likely with unrecorded immune exposures. The source material was PBMCs. The source is a woman between 25 and 40 years old in good health and CMV-seropositive. J is TRBJ2-3 and V is TRBV4-1; a weak D match, TRBD2 (6 bases). CDR3: CASSQLTAGGRDTQYF. The CDR3 nucleotides are TGCGCCAGCAGCCAATTGACAGCGGGCGGAAGAGATACGCAGTATTTT.